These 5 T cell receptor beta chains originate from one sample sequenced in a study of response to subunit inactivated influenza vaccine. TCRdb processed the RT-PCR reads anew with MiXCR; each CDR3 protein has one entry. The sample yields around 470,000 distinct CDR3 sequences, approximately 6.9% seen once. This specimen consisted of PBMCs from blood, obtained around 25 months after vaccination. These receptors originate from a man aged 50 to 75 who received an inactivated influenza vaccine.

CDR3 nucleotides: TGCGCCAGCAGCCAAACTCGACAGGGTAGTTCACCCCTCCACTTT. It is translated as CASSQTRQGSSPLHF. The V gene is TRBV4-3, the J gene TRBJ1-6; TRBD1 agrees at 7 bases. The CDR3 is made up of 15 amino acids. V trimming: 2 bases; J trimming: 9 bases; junction bases outside the gene matches: 7. CDR1 is LGHNA, CDR2 YSLEER, per germline.

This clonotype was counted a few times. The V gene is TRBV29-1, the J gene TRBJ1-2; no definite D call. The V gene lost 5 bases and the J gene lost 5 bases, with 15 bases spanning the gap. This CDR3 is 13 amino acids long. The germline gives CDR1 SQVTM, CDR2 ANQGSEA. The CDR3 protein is CSVWTLVVYGYTF. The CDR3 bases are TGCAGCGTTTGGACTCTGGTCGTTTATGGCTACACCTTC.

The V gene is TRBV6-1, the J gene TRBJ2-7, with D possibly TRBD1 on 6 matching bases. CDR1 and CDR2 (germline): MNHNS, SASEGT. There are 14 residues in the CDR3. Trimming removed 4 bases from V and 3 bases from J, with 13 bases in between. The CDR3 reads CASSVTGNRYEQYF. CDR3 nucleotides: TGTGCCAGCAGTGTAACAGGGAACCGCTACGAGCAGTACTTC.

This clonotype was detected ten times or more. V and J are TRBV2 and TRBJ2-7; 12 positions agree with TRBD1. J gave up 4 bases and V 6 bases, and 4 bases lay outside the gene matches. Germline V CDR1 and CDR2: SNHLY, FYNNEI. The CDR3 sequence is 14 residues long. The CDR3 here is CASSRDRGPYEQYF. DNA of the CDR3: TGTGCCAGCAGCCGGGACAGGGGGCCTTACGAGCAGTACTTC.

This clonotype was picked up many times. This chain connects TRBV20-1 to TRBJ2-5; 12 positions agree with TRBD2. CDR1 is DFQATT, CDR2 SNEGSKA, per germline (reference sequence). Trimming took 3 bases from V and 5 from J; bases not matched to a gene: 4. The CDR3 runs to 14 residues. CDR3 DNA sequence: TGCAGTGCTAGCTCTAGCGGGAGGGCGGAGACCCAGTACTTC. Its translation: CSASSSGRAETQYF.